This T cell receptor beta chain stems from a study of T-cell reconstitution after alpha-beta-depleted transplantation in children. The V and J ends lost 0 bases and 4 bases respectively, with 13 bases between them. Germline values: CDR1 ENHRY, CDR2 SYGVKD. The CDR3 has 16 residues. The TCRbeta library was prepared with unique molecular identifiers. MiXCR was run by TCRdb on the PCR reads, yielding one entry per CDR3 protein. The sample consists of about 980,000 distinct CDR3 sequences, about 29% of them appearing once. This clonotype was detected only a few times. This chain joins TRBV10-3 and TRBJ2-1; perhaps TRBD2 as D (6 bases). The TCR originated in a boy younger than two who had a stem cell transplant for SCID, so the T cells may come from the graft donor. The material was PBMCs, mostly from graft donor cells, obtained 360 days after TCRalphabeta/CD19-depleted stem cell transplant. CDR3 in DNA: TGTGCCATCAGTGAGTCGGGTCGGGGGAGATACAATGAGCAGTTCTTC. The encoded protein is CAISESGRGRYNEQFF.